The clone carrying this T cell receptor (beta chain) has a count of ten or more. As yet, its antigen is unknown. This record comes from a study of T cells in Graves' hyperthyroidism and ophthalmopathy. Findings and limits, study-wide: Model output signaled ophthalmopathy a median about 6.3 months ahead of onset.

Using RNA transcripts as the source, TCR beta CDR3 regions were amplified. In the first-round RT-PCR of the TCR CDR3, the HTBI primer set was used. TCRdb used MiXCR to reprocess the multiplex PCR reads, holding one entry per CDR3 protein. This table holds around 700,000 distinct CDR3 sequences, about 17% found once. Sequencing was done on a sample of blood. The TCR comes from a woman in her fifties or sixties with Graves' hyperthyroidism that later progressed to Graves' ophthalmopathy.

CDR3 residues: CASSEVPVDYKNADTQYF. As DNA, the CDR3 is TGTGCCAGCAGTGAGGTCCCTGTGGACTATAAAAACGCAGATACGCAGTATTTT. V and J are TRBV2 and TRBJ2-3; TRBD2 might be the D (6 bases). CDR3 size: 18 residues. The V and J ends lost 3 bases and 4 bases respectively, with 23 bases between them. In germline, CDR1 is SNHLY, CDR2 FYNNEI.